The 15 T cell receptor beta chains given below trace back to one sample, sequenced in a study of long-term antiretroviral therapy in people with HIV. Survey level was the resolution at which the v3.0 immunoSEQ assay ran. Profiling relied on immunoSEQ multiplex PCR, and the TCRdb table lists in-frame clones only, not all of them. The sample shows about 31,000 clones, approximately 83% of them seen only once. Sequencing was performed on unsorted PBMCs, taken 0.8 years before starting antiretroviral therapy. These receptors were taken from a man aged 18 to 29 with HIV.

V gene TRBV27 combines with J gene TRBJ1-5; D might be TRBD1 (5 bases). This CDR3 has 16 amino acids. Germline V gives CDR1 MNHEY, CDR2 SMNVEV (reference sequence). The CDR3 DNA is TGTGCGAATAACAACCTACCGGGAGGGACTGATCAGCCCCAGCATTTT. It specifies CANNNLPGGTDQPQHF.

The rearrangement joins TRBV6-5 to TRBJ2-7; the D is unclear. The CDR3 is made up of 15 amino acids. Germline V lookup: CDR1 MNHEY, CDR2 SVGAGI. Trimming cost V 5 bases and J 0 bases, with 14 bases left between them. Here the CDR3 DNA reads TGTGCCAGCAGTCCCGTAACTTCTCTCTCCTACGAGCAGTACTTC. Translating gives CASSPVTSLSYEQYF.

The CDR3 DNA reads TGTGCCTGGAGTGCCTCTTGGGGAGGCCAGCCCCAGCATTTT. Its protein product is CAWSASWGGQPQHF. V gene TRBV30 combines with J gene TRBJ1-5; D not resolved. Per germline, CDR1 GTSNPN and CDR2 SVGIG (reference sequence). This CDR3 contains 14 residues. The V gene lost 1 base and the J gene lost 7 bases, with 14 bases spanning the gap.

CDR3 DNA sequence: TGTGCCAGCAGCTTAGACCCGCTGGACTCCCGACTCACAGATACGCAGTATTTT. It codes for CASSLDPLDSRLTDTQYF. V usage is TRBV7-8 and J usage is TRBJ2-3; TRBD2 is a possible D gene (5 bases). V was trimmed by 1 base and J by 2 bases, leaving 19 bases between them. The CDR3 runs 18 residues. Per germline, CDR1 SGHVS and CDR2 FQNEAQ.

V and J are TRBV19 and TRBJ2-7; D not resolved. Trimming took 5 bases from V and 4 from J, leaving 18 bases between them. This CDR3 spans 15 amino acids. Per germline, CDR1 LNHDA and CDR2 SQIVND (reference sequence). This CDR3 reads CASSPQTRSVYEQYF. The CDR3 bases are TGTGCCAGTAGTCCGCAGACAAGGTCCGTTTACGAGCAGTACTTC.

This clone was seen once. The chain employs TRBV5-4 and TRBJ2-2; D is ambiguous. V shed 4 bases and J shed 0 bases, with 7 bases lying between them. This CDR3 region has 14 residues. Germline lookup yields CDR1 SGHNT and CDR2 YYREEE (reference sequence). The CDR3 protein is CASSLTTNTGELFF. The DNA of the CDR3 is TGTGCCAGCAGCCTGACGACGAACACCGGGGAGCTGTTTTTT. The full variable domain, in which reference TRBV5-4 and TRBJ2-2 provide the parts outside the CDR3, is ETGVTQSPTHLIKTRGQQVTLRCSSQSGHNTVSWYQQALGQGPQFIFQYYREEENGRGNFPPRFSGLQFPNYSSELNVNALELDDSALYLCASSLTTNTGELFFGEGSRLTVL.

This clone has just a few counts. CDR3 DNA sequence: TGTGCCAGCTCCCTAGCGGGAGTGACCTACAATGAGCAGTTCTTC. Translated: CASSLAGVTYNEQFF. The chain is built from TRBV18 and TRBJ2-1; 10 nucleotides agree with TRBD2. Unmatched junction bases numbered 4, after V lost 6 bases and J lost 2 bases. The germline V gene has CDR1 KGHSH and CDR2 LQKENI. The CDR3 totals 15 residues.

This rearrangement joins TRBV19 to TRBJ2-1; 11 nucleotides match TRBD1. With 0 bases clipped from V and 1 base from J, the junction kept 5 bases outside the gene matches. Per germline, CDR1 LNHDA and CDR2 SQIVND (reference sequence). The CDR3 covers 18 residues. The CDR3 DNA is TGTGCCAGTAGTATAGAAACGGGACAGGGGGTTTCCTACAATGAGCAGTTCTTC. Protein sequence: CASSIETGQGVSYNEQFF.

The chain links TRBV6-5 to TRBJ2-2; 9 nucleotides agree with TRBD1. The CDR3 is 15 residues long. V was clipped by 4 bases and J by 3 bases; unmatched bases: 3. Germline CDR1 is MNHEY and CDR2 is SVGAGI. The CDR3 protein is CASSLNRGHTGELFF. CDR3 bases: TGTGCCAGCAGTTTGAACAGGGGGCACACCGGGGAGCTGTTTTTT.

CDR3 DNA sequence: TGTGCCAGCAGCAGGGGACTGAACAATGAGCAGTTCTTC. Residues: CASSRGLNNEQFF. This chain connects TRBV11-3 to TRBJ2-1, with D possibly TRBD2 on 6 matching bases. Trimming shortened V by 5 bases and J by 5 bases, and 10 bases separated the two germline ends. This CDR3 has 13 amino acids. Germline values: CDR1 SGHNT, CDR2 YENEEA.

The CDR3 DNA follows: TGTGCCAGCAGCTTGTCCGTTTGGACAGGGGGTTTTACCGGGGAGCTGTTTTTT. Translating gives CASSLSVWTGGFTGELFF. V and J are TRBV5-6 and TRBJ2-2; 10 bases fit TRBD1. The length of the CDR3 is 18 residues. The trim removed 1 base at V and 5 bases at J, leaving 11 bases unmatched. Germline loops: CDR1 SGHDT, CDR2 YYEEEE.

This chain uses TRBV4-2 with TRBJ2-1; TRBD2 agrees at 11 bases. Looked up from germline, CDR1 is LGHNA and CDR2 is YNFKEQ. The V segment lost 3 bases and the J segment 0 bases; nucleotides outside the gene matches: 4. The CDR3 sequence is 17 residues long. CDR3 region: CASSQSSGGSSYNEQFF. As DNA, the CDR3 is TGTGCCAGCAGCCAGTCTAGCGGGGGGAGCTCCTACAATGAGCAGTTCTTC.

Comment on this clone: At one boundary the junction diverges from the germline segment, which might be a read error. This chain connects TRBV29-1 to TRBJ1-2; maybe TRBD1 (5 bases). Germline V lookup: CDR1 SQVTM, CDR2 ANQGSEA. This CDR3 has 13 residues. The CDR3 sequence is CSAEGHSDYGYTF. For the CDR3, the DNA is TGCAGCGCTGAAGGACACTCCGACTATGGCTACACCTTC.

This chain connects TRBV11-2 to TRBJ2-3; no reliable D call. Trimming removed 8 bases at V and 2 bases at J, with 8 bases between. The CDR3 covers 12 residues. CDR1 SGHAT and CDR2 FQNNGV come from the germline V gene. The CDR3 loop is CASRSNTDTQYF. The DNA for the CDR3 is TGTGCCAGCCGCAGCAACACAGATACGCAGTATTTT.

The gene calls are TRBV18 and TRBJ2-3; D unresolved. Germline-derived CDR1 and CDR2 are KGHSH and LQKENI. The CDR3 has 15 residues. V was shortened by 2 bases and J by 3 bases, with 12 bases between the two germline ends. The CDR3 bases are TGTGCCAGCTCACCATCGGCAAGTAGAACAGATACGCAGTATTTT. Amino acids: CASSPSASRTDTQYF.